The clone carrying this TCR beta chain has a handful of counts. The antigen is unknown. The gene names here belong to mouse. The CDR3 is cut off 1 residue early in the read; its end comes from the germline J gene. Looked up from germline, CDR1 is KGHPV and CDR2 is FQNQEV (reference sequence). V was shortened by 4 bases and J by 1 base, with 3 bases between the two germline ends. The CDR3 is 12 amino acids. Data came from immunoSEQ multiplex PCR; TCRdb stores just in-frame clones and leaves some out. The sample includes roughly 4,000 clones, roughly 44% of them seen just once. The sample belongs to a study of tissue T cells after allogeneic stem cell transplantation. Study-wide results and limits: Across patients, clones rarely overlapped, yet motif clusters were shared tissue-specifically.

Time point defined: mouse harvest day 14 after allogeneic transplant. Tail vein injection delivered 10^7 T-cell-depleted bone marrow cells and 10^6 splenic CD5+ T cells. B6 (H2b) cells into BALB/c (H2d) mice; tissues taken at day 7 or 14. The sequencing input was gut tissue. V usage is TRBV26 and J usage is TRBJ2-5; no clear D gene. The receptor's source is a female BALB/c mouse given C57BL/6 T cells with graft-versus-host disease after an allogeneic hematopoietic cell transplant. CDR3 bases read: TGTGCCAGCAGTCCACACCAAGACACCCAGTAC. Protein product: CASSPHQDTQY. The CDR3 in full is CASSPHQDTQYF.